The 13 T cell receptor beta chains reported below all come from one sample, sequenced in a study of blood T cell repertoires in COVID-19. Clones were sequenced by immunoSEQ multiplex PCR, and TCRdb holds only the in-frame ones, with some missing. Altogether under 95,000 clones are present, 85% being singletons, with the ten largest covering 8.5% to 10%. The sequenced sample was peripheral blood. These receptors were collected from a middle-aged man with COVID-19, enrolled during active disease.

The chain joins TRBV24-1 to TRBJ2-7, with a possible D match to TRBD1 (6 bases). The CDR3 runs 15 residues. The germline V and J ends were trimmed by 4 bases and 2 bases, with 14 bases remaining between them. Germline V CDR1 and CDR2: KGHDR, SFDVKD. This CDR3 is CATSEGQGKTYEQYF. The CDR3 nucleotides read TGTGCCACCAGTGAAGGGCAGGGGAAAACCTACGAGCAGTACTTC.

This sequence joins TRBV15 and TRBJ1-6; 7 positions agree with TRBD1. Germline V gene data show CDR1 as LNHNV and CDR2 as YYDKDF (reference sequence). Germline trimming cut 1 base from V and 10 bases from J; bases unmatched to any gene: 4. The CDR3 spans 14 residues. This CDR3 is CATSRGGGESPLHF. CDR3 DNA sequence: TGTGCCACCAGCAGAGGAGGGGGCGAATCACCCCTCCACTTT.

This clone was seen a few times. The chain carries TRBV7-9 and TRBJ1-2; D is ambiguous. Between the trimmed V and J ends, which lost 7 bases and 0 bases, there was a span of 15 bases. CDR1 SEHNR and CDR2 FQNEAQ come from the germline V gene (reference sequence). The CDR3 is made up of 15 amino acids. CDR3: CASTPTGQANYGYTF. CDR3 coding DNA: TGTGCCAGCACCCCGACGGGTCAAGCTAACTATGGCTACACCTTC.

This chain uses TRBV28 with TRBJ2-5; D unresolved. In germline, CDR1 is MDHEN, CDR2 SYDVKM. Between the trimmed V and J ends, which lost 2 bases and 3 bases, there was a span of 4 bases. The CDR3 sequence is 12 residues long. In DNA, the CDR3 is TGTGCCAGCAGTTTACAAAAAGAGACCCAGTACTTC. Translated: CASSLQKETQYF.

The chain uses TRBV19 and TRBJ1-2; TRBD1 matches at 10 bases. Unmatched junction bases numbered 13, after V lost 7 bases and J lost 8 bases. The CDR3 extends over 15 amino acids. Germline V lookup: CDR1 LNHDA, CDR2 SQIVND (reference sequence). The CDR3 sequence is CASMSPGQGNSGYTF. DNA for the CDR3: TGTGCCAGTATGTCCCCGGGACAGGGGAATAGCGGCTACACCTTC. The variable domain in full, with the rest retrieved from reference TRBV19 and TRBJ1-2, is DGGITQSPKYLFRKEGQNVTLSCEQNLNHDAMYWYRQDPGQGLRLIYYSQIVNDFQKGDIAEGYSVSREKKESFPLTVTSAQKNPTAFYLCASMSPGQGNSGYTFGSGTRLTVV.

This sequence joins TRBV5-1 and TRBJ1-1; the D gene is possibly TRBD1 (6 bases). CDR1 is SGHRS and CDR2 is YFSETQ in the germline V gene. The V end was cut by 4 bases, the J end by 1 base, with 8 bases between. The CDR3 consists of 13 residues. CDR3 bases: TGCGCCAGCAGCCCGACAGGGAACACTGAAGCTTTCTTT. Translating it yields CASSPTGNTEAFF.

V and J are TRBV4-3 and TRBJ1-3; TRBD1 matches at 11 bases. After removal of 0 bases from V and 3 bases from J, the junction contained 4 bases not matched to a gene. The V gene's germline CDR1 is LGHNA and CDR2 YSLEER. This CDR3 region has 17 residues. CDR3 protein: CASSQEGQGVFGNTIYF. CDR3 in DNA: TGCGCCAGCAGCCAAGAGGGACAGGGGGTGTTTGGAAACACCATATATTTT.

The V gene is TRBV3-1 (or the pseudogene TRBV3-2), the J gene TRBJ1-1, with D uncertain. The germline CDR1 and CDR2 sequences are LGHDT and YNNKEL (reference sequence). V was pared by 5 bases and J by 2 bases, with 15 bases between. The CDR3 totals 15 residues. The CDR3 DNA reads TGTGCCAGCAGCAGATCGGGGTTCGGTAACACTGAAGCTTTCTTT. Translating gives CASSRSGFGNTEAFF.

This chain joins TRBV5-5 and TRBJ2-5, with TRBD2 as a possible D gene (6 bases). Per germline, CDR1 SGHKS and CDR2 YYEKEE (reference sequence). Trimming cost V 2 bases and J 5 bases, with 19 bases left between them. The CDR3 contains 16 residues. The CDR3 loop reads CASSFGTALRRETQYF. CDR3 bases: TGTGCCAGCAGCTTCGGGACTGCCCTTAGAAGGGAGACCCAGTACTTC. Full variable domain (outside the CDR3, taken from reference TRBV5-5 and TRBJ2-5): DAGVTQSPTHLIKTRGQQVTLRCSPISGHKSVSWYQQVLGQGPQFIFQYYEKEERGRGNFPDRFSARQFPNYSSELNVNALLLGDSALYLCASSFGTALRRETQYFGPGTRLLVL.

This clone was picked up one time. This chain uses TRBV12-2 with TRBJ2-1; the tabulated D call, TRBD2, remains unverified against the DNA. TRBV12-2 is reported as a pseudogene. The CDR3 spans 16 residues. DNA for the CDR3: TGTGCAAGTCGACCGGGACTAGCGGGGGGGTACAATGAGCAGTTCTTC. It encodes CASRPGLAGGYNEQFF.

CDR3 DNA: TGTGCCAGCAGTTTATATTGGGGCAGTGAAGCTTTCTTT. Its protein product is CASSLYWGSEAFF. The genes are TRBV27 and TRBJ1-1; TRBD1 is a possible D gene (5 bases). This CDR3 contains 13 residues. Germline V CDR1 and CDR2: MNHEY, SMNVEV (reference sequence). V gave up 1 base and J gave up 7 bases, with 10 bases separating them.

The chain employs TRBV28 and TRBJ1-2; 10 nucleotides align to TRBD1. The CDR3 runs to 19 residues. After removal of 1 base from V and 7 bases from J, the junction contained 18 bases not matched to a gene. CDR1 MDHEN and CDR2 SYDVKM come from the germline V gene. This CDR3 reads CASSLLGRQGAPMESGYTF. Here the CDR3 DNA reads TGTGCCAGCAGTTTATTAGGGAGACAGGGGGCGCCCATGGAAAGTGGCTACACCTTC.

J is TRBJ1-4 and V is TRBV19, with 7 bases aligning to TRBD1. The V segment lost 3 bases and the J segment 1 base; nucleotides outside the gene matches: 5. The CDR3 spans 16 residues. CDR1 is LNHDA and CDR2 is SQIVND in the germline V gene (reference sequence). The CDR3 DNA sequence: TGTGCCAGTAGTATCCGGAGGGGGCGAACTAATGAAAAACTGTTTTTT. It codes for CASSIRRGRTNEKLFF.